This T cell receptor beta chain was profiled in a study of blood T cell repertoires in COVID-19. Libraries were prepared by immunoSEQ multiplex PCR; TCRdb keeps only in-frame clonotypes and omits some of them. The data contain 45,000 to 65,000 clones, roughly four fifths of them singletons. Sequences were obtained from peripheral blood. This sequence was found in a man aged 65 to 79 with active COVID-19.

CDR3 amino acids: CASSEDGGSYNEQFF. CDR3 nucleotides: TGTGCCAGCAGTGAAGACGGCGGCTCCTACAATGAGCAGTTCTTC. This chain joins TRBV6-1 and TRBJ2-1; D not resolved. There are 15 residues in the CDR3. V lost 1 base and J lost 0, with 7 bases in between. CDR1 and CDR2 from the germline V gene are MNHNS and SASEGT.